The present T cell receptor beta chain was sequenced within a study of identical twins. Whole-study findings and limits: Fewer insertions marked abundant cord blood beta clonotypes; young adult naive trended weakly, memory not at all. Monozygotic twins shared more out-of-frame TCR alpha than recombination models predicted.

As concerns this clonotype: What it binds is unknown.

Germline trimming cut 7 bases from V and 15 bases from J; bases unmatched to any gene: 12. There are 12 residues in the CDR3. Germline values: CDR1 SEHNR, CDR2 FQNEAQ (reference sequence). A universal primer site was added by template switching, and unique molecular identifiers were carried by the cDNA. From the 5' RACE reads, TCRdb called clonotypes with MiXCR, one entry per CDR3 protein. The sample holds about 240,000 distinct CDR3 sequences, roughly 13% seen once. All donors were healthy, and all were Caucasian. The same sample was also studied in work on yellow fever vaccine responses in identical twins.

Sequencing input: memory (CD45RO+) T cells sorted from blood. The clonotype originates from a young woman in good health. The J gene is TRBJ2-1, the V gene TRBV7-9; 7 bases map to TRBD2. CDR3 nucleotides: TGTGCCAGCACGGAGAGGTATTCTAGCGGGTTCTTC. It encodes CASTERYSSGFF.